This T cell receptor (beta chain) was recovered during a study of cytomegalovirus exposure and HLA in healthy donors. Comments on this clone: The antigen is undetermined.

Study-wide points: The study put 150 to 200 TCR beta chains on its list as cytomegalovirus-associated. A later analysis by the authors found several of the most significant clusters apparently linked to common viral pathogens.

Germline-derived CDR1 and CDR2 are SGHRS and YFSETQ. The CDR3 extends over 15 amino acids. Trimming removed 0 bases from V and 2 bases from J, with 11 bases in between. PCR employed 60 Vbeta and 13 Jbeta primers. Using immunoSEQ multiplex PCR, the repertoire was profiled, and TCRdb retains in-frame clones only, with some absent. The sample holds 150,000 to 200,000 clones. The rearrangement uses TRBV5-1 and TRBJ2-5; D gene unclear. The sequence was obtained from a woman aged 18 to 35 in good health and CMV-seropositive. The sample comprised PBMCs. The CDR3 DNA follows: TGCGCCAGCAGCTTGGGGGTTGGAGAACAAGAGACCCAGTACTTC. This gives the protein CASSLGVGEQETQYF.